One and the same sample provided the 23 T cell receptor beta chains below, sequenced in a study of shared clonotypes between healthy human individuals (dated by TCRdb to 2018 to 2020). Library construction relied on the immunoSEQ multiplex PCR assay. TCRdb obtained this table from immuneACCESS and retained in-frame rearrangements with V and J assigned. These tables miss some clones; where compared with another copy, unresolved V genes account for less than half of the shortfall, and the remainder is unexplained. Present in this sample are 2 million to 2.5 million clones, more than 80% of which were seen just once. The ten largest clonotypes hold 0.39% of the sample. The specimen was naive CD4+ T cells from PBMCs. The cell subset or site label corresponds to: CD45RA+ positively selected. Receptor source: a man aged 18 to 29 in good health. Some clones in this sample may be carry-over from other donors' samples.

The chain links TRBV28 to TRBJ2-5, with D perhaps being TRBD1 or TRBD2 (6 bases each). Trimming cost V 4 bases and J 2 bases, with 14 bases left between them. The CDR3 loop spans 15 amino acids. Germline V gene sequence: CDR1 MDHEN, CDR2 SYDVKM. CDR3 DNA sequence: TGTGCCAGCAGTTACCCGGGGGCCGTTCAAGAGACCCAGTACTTC. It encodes CASSYPGAVQETQYF. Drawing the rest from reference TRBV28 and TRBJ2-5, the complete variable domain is DVKVTQSSRYLVKRTGEKVFLECVQDMDHENMFWYRQDPGLGLRLIYFSYDVKMKEKGDIPEGYSVSREKKERFSLILESASTNQTSMYLCASSYPGAVQETQYFGPGTRLLVL.

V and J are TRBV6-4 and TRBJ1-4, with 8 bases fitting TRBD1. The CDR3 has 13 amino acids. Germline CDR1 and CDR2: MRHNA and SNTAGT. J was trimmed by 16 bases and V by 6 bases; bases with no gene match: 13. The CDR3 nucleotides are TGTGCCAGCAGCTCCGGGACAGGACCCATTCAGTTTTTT. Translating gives CASSSGTGPIQFF.

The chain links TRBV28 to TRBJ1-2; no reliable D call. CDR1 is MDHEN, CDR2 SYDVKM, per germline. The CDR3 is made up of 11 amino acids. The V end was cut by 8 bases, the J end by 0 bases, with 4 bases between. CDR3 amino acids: CASAPNYGYTF. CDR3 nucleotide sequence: TGTGCCAGCGCCCCTAACTATGGCTACACCTTC.

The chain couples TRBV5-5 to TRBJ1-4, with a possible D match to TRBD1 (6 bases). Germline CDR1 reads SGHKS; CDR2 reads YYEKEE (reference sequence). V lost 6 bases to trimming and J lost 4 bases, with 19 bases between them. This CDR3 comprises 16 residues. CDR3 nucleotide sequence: TGTGCCAGCAACCGGGACACCAGGGGAGTTAATGAAAAACTGTTTTTT. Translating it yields CASNRDTRGVNEKLFF.

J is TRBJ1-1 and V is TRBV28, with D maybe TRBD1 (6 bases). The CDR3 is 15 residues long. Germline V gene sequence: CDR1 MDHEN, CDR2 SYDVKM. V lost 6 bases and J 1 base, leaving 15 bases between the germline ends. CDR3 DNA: TGTGCCAGCAGCTCCAGGGGAGAGGGGAACACTGAAGCTTTCTTT. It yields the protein CASSSRGEGNTEAFF.

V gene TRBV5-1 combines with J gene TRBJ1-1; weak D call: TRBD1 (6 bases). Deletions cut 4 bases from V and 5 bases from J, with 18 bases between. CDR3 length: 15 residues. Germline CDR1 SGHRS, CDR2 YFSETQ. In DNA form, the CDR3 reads TGCGCCAGCAGCGCCATACAGGGTTCAGGTACTGAAGCTTTCTTT. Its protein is CASSAIQGSGTEAFF.

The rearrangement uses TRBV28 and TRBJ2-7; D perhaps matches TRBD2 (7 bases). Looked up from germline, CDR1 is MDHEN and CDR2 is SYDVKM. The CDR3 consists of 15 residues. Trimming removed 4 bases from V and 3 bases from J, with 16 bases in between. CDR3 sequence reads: CASSSQRGGLYEQYF. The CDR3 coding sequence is TGTGCCAGCAGTTCTCAAAGGGGGGGGCTCTACGAGCAGTACTTC.

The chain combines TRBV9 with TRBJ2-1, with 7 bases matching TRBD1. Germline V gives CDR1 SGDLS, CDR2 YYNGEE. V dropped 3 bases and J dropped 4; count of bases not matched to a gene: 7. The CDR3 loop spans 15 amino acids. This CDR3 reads CASSAEGGPYNEQFF. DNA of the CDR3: TGTGCCAGCAGCGCTGAAGGGGGCCCTTACAATGAGCAGTTCTTC.

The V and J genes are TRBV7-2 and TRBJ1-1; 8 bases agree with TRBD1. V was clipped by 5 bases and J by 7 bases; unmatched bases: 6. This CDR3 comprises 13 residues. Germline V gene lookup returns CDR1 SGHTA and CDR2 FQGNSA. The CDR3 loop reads CASSLQGGFEAFF. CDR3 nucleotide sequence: TGTGCCAGCAGCCTACAGGGGGGATTTGAAGCTTTCTTT.

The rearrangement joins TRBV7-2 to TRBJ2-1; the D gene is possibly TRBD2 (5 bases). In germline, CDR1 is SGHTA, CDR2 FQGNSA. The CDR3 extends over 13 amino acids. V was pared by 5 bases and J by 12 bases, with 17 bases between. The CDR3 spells CASSTIGDAGQFF. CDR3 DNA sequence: TGTGCCAGCAGCACAATCGGGGATGCAGGGCAGTTCTTC.

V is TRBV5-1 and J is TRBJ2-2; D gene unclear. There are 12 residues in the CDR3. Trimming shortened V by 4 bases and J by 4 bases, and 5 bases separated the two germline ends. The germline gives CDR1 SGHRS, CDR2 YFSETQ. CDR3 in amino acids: CASSDPTGELFF. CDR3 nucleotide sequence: TGCGCCAGCAGCGACCCCACCGGGGAGCTGTTTTTT.

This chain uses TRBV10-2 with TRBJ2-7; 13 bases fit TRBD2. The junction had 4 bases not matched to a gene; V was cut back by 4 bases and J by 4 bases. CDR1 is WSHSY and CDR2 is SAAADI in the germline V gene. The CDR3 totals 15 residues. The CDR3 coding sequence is TGCGCCAGCAGTGGGAGGACTAGCGGGAGATACGAGCAGTACTTC. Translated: CASSGRTSGRYEQYF.

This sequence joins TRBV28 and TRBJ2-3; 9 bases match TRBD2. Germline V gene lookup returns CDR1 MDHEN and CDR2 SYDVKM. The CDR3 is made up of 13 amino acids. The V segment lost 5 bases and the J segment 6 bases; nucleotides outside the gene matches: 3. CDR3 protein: CASSGTSRDTQYF. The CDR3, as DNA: TGTGCCAGCAGTGGGACTAGCAGGGATACGCAGTATTTT.

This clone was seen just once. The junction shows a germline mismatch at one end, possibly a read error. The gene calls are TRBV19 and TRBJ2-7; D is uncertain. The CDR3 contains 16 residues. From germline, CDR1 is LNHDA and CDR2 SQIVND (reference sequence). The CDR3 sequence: CASQRGGRLGSDEQYF. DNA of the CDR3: TGTGCCAGCCAGCGTGGCGGTCGGTTGGGCTCCGACGAGCAGTACTTC.

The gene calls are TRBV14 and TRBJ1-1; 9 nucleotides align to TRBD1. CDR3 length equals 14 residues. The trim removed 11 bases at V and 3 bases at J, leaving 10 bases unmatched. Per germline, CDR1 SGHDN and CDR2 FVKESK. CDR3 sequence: CAVPQGADDTEAFF. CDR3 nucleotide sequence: TGTGCCGTTCCACAGGGGGCGGATGACACTGAAGCTTTCTTT.

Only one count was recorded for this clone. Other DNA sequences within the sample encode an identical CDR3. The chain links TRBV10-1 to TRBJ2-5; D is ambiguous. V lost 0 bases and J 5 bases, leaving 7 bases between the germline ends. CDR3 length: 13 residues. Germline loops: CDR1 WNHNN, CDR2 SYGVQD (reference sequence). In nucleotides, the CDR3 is TGCGCCAGCAGTGAGTCCGGTCGGGAGACCCAGTACTTC. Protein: CASSESGRETQYF.

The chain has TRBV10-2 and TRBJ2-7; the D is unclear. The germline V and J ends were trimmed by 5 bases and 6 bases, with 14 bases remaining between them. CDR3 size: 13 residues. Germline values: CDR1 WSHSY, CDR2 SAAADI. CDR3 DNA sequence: TGCGCCAGCAGTCCCCAAGTGTTAGGCGAGCAGTACTTC. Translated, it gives CASSPQVLGEQYF.

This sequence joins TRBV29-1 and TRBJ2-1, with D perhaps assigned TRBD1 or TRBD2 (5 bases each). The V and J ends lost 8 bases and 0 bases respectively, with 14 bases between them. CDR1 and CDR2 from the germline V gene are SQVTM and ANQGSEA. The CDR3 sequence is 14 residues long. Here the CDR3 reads CSSRGLGSYNEQFF. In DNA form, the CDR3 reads TGCAGCTCGAGGGGCCTAGGCTCCTACAATGAGCAGTTCTTC.

The CDR3 nucleotides are TGTGCCAGCAGGAGACTAGCGGGACAAGAGACCCAGTACTTC. This codes for CASRRLAGQETQYF. The chain is built from TRBV6-5 and TRBJ2-5; 11 bases align to TRBD2. This CDR3 comprises 14 residues. The V and J ends lost 6 bases and 2 bases, in that order; junction bases with no gene match: 2. Germline assignment: CDR1 MNHEY and CDR2 SVGAGI.

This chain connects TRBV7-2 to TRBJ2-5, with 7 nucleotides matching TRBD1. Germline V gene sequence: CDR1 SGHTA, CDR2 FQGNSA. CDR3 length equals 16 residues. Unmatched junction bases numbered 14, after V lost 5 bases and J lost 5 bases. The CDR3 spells CASSLWATGQGETQYF. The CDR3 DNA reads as TGTGCCAGCAGCCTTTGGGCGACAGGGCAGGGGGAGACCCAGTACTTC.

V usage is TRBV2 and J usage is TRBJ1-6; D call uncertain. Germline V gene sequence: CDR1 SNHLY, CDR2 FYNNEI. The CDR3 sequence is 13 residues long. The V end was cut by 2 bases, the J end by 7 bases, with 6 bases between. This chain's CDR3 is CASSESLNSPLHF. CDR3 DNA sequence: TGTGCCAGCAGTGAAAGCCTCAATTCACCCCTCCACTTT.

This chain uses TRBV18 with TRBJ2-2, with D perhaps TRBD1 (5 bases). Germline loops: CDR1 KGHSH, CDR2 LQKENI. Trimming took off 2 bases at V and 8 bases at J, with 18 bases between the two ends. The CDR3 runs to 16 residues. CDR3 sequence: CASSPLDHRSPGELFF. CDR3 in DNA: TGTGCCAGCTCACCATTGGACCACAGGTCGCCGGGGGAGCTGTTTTTT.

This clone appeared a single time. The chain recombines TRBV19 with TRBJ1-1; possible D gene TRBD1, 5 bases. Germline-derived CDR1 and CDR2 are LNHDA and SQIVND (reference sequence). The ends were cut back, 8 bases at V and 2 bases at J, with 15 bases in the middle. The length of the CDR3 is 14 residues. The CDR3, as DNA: TGTGCCAGTGCCAGGGACTATCCAAACACTGAAGCTTTCTTT. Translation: CASARDYPNTEAFF.